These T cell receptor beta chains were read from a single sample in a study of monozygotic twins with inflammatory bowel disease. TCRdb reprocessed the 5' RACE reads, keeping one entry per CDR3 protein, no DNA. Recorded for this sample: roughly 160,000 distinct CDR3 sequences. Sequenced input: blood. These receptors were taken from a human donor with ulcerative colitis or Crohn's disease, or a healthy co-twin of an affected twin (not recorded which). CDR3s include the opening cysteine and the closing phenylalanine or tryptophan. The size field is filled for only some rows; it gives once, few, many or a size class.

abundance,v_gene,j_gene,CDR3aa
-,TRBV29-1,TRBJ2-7,CSVGHISYEQYF
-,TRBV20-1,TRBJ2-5,CSATRLAEETQYF
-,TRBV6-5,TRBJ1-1,CASSYSETGLEAFF
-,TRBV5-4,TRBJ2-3,CASSLGVRGATDTQYF
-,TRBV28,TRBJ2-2,CASSSSWELFF
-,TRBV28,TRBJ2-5,CASRSTGPRAETQYF
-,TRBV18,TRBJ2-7,CASSPLRGSEQYF
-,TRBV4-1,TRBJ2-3,CASSQDRTSGLNTQYF
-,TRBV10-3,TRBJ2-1,CAISLRTAHIYEQFF
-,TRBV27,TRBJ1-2,CASTPYIGGDYGYTF
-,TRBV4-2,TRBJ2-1,CASSQGVSSGTYNEQFF
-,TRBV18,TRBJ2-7,CASSLLRDLPYEQYF
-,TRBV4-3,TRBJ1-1,CASSHAGSQNTEAFF
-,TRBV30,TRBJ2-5,CAWSSRWVDTQETQYF
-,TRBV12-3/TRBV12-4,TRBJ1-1,CASSSIPGHLTEAFF
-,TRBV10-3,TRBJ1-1,CAISEEQDYTEAFF
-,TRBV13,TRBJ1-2,CASTGSAYGYTF
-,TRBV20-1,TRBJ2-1,CSARPRDYLSYNEQFF
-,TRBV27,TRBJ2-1,CASSWTSGRASEQFF
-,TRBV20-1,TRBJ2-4,CSAGQDNKNMQYF
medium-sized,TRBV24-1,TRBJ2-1,CATSDFGPQQNEQFF
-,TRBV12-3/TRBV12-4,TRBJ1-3,CASSPQTVASGNTIYF
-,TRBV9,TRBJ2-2,CASSGGQATGELFF
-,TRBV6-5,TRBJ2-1,CASSLSGGNEQFF
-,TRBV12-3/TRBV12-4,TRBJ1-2,CASSLRTSDGYTF
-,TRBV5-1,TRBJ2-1,CASSLGLAGVYNEQFF
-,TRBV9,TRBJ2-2,CASSVEHWAAGELFF
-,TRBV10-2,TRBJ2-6,CAGGSFGGANVLTF
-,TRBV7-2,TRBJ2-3,CASSPDRRTQYF
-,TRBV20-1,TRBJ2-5,CSARGPAGTSGSGETQYF
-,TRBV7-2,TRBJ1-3,CASSLGPVSGNTIYF
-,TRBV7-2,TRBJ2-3,CASSLVAGVTQYF
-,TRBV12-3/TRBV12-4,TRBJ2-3,CASSLGRDTQYF
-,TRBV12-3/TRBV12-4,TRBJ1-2,CASSHSQGSAYGYTF
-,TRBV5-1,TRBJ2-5,CASSLQGETQYF
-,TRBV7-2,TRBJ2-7,CASSLVGKQYF
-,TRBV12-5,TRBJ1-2,CASGEDYGYTF
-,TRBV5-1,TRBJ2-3,CATQRTGGDTQYF
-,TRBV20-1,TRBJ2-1,CTAGSHSYNEQFF
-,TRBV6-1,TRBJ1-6,CAITFGQAFHPNSPLHF
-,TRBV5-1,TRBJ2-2,CASSLTGGSGELFF
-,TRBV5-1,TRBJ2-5,CASSLGGVRQETQYF
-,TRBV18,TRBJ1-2,CASSTRQFNYGYTF
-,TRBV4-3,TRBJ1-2,CASSQDGYNYGYTF
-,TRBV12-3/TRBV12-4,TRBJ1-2,CASSPRGGAWYGYTF
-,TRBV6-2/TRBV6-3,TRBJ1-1,CASLRGRDGAEAFF
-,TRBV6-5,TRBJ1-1,CASSYGRSEAFF
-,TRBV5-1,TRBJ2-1,CASSRGQGWGYNEQFF
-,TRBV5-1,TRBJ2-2,CASSSVGLAGSNTGELFF
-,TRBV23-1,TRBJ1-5,CASKWTVTKQPQHF
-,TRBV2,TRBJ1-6,CALRGTDYSPLHF
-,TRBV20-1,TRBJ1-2,CSALSDREIYGYTF
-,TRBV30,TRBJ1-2,CAWSNGYGYTF